The entry below gives a single TCR beta chain sequence along with its context. This record belongs to a study of cytomegalovirus exposure and HLA in healthy donors. The PCR was carried out with 60 Vbeta primers and 13 Jbeta primers. The data were produced by immunoSEQ multiplex PCR, yet TCRdb's version contains in-frame clones alone and is incomplete. Of approximately 210,000 clones listed, 81% were seen once; the top ten hold around 2%. This CDR3 is built from 16 residues. Between the trimmed V and J ends, which lost 3 bases and 0 bases, there was a span of 16 bases. Per the germline V gene, CDR1 is SGHNT and CDR2 is YYREEE (reference sequence).

Sequencing used PBMCs. The chain has TRBV5-4 and TRBJ2-7; D call uncertain. The clonotype was recovered from a man in his late teens or twenties in good health and CMV-seronegative. The CDR3 sequence is CASSWAVGRFSYEQYF. The CDR3 DNA is TGTGCCAGCAGCTGGGCCGTCGGCAGGTTCTCCTACGAGCAGTACTTC.